This TCR beta chain is from a study of cytomegalovirus exposure and HLA in healthy donors. Study-wide results and caveats: In a later analysis, at a false discovery rate of 0.05, over 15,000 TCR beta sequences were associated with HLA alleles. Later work showed greater clonal expansion in HLA-associated TCR beta chains than in equally common others. A classifier reportedly called cytomegalovirus status with high sensitivity and specificity.

Germline V CDR1 and CDR2: SEHNR, FQNEAQ (reference sequence). This CDR3 has 16 residues. Losses at the gene ends were 5 bases for V and 3 bases for J; bases not matched to a gene: 8. A word on this clone: The antigen is unknown.

The PCR used 60 Vbeta and 13 Jbeta primers. Sequenced by immunoSEQ multiplex PCR; TCRdb stores in-frame clones only, minus some. The sample has over 70,000 clones, roughly 78% seen once. The sequencing sample was made of PBMCs. The chain recombines TRBV7-9 with TRBJ2-3, with TRBD2 matching 10 bases. This receptor was obtained from a male donor in good health and CMV-seropositive. The CDR3 spells CASSPKSLAGTDTQYF. The CDR3 coding sequence is TGTGCCAGCAGCCCTAAATCACTAGCGGGAACAGATACGCAGTATTTT. Supplemented by reference TRBV7-9 and TRBJ2-3, the full variable domain reads DTGVSQNPRHKITKRGQNVTFRCDPISEHNRLYWYRQTLGQGPEFLTYFQNEAQLEKSRLLSDRFSAERPKGSFSTLEIQRTEQGDSAMYLCASSPKSLAGTDTQYFGPGTRLTVL.